These 19 T cell receptor beta chains were sequenced from one sample in a study of identical twins. Each CDR3 protein gets one entry after TCRdb re-called the 5' RACE reads with MiXCR. The sample holds around 650,000 distinct CDR3 sequences, about 7% seen once. These data were also reused for a study on yellow fever vaccine responses in identical twins.

The sequencing input was PBMCs. These TCRs come from a woman aged 18 to 35 in good health.

This clonotype was found a few times. This chain uses TRBV11-1 with TRBJ2-3; D is unclear. CDR3 length equals 20 residues. Trimming removed 4 bases from V and 2 bases from J, with 28 bases in between. From germline, CDR1 is SGHAT and CDR2 FQDESV (reference sequence). This CDR3 reads CASSSLQKNHPIPNTDTQYF. In DNA form, the CDR3 reads TGTGCCAGCAGCTCCCTTCAAAAAAATCACCCTATTCCCAACACAGATACGCAGTATTTT.

The chain recombines TRBV12-3 or TRBV12-4 with TRBJ1-2, with D perhaps TRBD1 (5 bases). The CDR3 spans 14 residues. The V end lost 5 bases, the J end lost 6 bases, and 16 bases lay between the germline ends. CDR3 in DNA: TGTGCCAGCAGTCCCTCGGGACGTACCAATGGCTACACCTTC. Its protein product is CASSPSGRTNGYTF.

This clonotype was observed a handful of times. This sequence joins TRBV7-9 and TRBJ1-2; 7 bases fit TRBD1. V dropped 5 bases and J dropped 4; count of bases not matched to a gene: 10. This CDR3 spans 15 amino acids. Germline CDR1 reads SEHNR; CDR2 reads FQNEAQ (reference sequence). The DNA for the CDR3 is TGTGCCAGCAGCCCCCGACAGGGCGATATCTATGGCTACACCTTC. This translates into CASSPRQGDIYGYTF.

This clonotype was seen repeatedly, ten times or more. This rearrangement joins TRBV5-1 to TRBJ2-1; D may be TRBD2 (5 bases). The germline V gene encodes CDR1 SGHRS and CDR2 YFSETQ. With 0 bases removed from V and 4 bases from J, the gap between germline ends came to 17 bases. This CDR3 spans 17 amino acids. DNA of the CDR3: TGCGCCAGCAGCTTGGGCCCCCTAGCTCGGGGATACAATGAGCAGTTCTTC. Amino acid sequence: CASSLGPLARGYNEQFF.

This clonotype was seen at least ten times. J is TRBJ2-3 and V is TRBV5-1; D could derive from TRBD1 or TRBD2 (5 bases each). Germline V gene data show CDR1 as SGHRS and CDR2 as YFSETQ. Trimming took off 0 bases at V and 4 bases at J, with 12 bases between the two ends. This CDR3 region has 15 residues. CDR3 amino acids: CASSLGGRESDTQYF. CDR3 sequence (DNA): TGCGCCAGCAGCTTGGGAGGCAGGGAGTCAGATACGCAGTATTTT.

The chain joins TRBV27 to TRBJ2-7; D ambiguous. The CDR3 is 13 residues long. CDR1 and CDR2 (germline): MNHEY, SMNVEV (reference sequence). Deletions cut 6 bases from V and 2 bases from J, with 11 bases between. CDR3 nucleotides: TGTGCCAGCAGCCTTTCTCAGACCTACGAGCAGTACTTC. Translation: CASSLSQTYEQYF.

This rearrangement joins TRBV6-7 to TRBJ1-5, with 7 bases identical to TRBD1. TRBV6-7 is marked as an open reading frame, function uncertain. The CDR3 runs to 16 residues. V shed 5 bases, J shed 5 bases, and the junction held 12 bases outside the gene matches. CDR3: CASSTLRTGKYQPQHF. The CDR3 region has the DNA TGTGCCAGCAGTACTCTGAGGACAGGCAAATATCAGCCCCAGCATTTT.

Ten or more counts support this clonotype. The chain links TRBV29-1 to TRBJ2-1, with 11 bases that match TRBD1. CDR1 and CDR2 from the germline V gene are SQVTM and ANQGSEA. CDR3 size: 15 residues. Unmatched junction bases numbered 9, after V lost 6 bases and J lost 5 bases. The CDR3 loop is CSVLPGQGVNNEQFF. As DNA, the CDR3 is TGCAGCGTGCTTCCGGGACAGGGGGTGAACAATGAGCAGTTCTTC.

As DNA, the CDR3 is TGTGCCAGCAGTTTATTTTCTTGGGGGGTAGCGGGAGTCTATGAGCAGTTCTTC. Translation: CASSLFSWGVAGVYEQFF. The chain couples TRBV12-3 or TRBV12-4 to TRBJ2-1; 9 positions agree with TRBD2. The ends lost 2 bases at V and 8 bases at J; junction bases unmatched: 16. The CDR3 sequence is 18 residues long.

A few counts support this clonotype. The CDR3 loop reads CAISERGNRESPTSGANVLTF. CDR3 bases: TGTGCCATCAGTGAGCGGGGAAACAGGGAATCACCCACCTCTGGGGCCAACGTCCTGACTTTC. The chain employs TRBV10-3 and TRBJ2-6, with D possibly TRBD1 on 6 matching bases. V gave up 2 bases and J gave up 0 bases, with 23 bases separating them. The CDR3 runs 21 residues. Per the germline V gene, CDR1 is ENHRY and CDR2 is SYGVKD.

This clonotype was picked up many times. This chain links TRBV27 with TRBJ2-1, with 14 positions matching TRBD2. The CDR3 has 16 amino acids. The germline gives CDR1 MNHEY, CDR2 SMNVEV (reference sequence). V was clipped by 4 bases and J by 4 bases; unmatched bases: 3. The CDR3 loop reads CASSSGTSGRYNEQFF. The CDR3 DNA is TGTGCCAGCAGTTCGGGGACTAGCGGGAGATACAATGAGCAGTTCTTC.

This clonotype was seen only a few times. The chain recombines TRBV28 with TRBJ2-7; no clear D gene. The germline CDR1 and CDR2 sequences are MDHEN and SYDVKM. V was shortened by 5 bases and J by 0 bases, with 17 bases between the two germline ends. CDR3 length: 16 amino acids. CDR3 DNA: TGTGCCAGCAGTCCCCGGTCGCGTGATAGCTCCTACGAGCAGTACGTC. Translation: CASSPRSRDSSYEQYV.

V is TRBV3-1 and J is TRBJ1-3; D unclear. The V end lost 3 bases, the J end lost 2 bases, and 11 bases lay between the germline ends. The germline CDR1 and CDR2 sequences are LGHDT and YNNKEL (reference sequence). The CDR3 is 15 amino acids. In nucleotides, the CDR3 is TGTGCCAGCAGCCAGGGTGGTCAGACTGGAAACACCATATATTTT. Its translation is CASSQGGQTGNTIYF.

The chain recombines TRBV4-1 with TRBJ2-7; possible D gene TRBD2, 5 bases. The CDR3 consists of 17 residues. CDR1 is MGHRA and CDR2 is YSYEKL in the germline V gene. V was pared by 1 base and J by 0 bases, with 16 bases between. The CDR3 bases are TGCGCCAGCAGCCAAGTTGTAGGGCCGGGAAGCTCCTACGAGCAGTACTTC. Translating gives CASSQVVGPGSSYEQYF.

This clonotype was recorded many times. V and J are TRBV12-3 or TRBV12-4 and TRBJ2-1; tentatively, D is TRBD1 (6 bases). V lost 2 bases and J lost 8, with 13 bases in between. This CDR3 is 14 amino acids long. The CDR3 reads CASSLPARGHEQFF. Here the CDR3 DNA reads TGTGCCAGCAGTTTACCCGCCAGGGGACATGAGCAGTTCTTC.

This clonotype showed up just a few times. The chain links TRBV6-6 to TRBJ1-2; TRBD1 matches 8 bases. Trimming removed 4 bases from V and 7 bases from J; junction bases left unmatched: 5. The CDR3 has 13 amino acids. Germline lookup yields CDR1 MNHNY and CDR2 SVGAGI (reference sequence). The CDR3 sequence: CASSLQGVGGYTF. In DNA form, the CDR3 reads TGTGCCAGCAGTTTACAGGGGGTCGGTGGCTACACCTTC.

This clonotype was recorded many times. This sequence joins TRBV5-1 and TRBJ2-1; TRBD2 matches at 14 bases. This CDR3 spans 15 amino acids. The V gene's germline CDR1 is SGHRS and CDR2 YFSETQ. V shed 4 bases and J 7 bases; nucleotides not matched to a gene: 4. DNA for the CDR3: TGCGCCAGCAGCCAGACTAGCGGGAGGGGGAATGAGCAGTTCTTC. Protein product: CASSQTSGRGNEQFF.

This clonotype occurred many times. The chain couples TRBV12-3 or TRBV12-4 to TRBJ2-7; 7 bases fit TRBD1. This CDR3 spans 15 amino acids. V lost 6 bases to trimming and J lost 2 bases; unmatched junction nucleotides: 10. The CDR3 region has the DNA TGTGCCAGCAGGGGGTCGGGACAGCTTACCTACGAGCAGTACTTC. Amino acids: CASRGSGQLTYEQYF.

The chain is built from TRBV27 and TRBJ2-3; 9 bases are a match to TRBD1. V was clipped by 5 bases and J by 4 bases; unmatched bases: 7. From germline, CDR1 is MNHEY and CDR2 SMNVEV (reference sequence). The CDR3 covers 15 residues. The CDR3 sequence is CASSPPGQGSDTQYF. The DNA of the CDR3 is TGTGCCAGCAGTCCACCGGGACAGGGTTCAGATACGCAGTATTTT.